These 7 T cell receptor beta chains share one sample of origin, sequenced in a study of monozygotic twins with inflammatory bowel disease. Reanalyzing the 5' RACE reads, TCRdb keeps one entry per CDR3 protein, without DNA. In total, the table holds approximately 150,000 distinct CDR3 sequences. The sequencing sample was made of blood. All receptors come from a human donor with ulcerative colitis or Crohn's disease, or a healthy co-twin of an affected twin (not recorded which).

This chain joins TRBV5-1 and TRBJ2-5; checking the TCRdb D call of TRBD1 is not possible without DNA. CDR1 and CDR2 (germline): SGHRS, YFSETQ. There are 17 residues in the CDR3. CDR3 residues: CASSPELSGEGEETQYF.

The chain carries TRBV7-9 and TRBJ2-7; TCRdb picks TRBD1, but there is no DNA to check that call. This CDR3 is 14 amino acids long. Per germline, CDR1 SEHNR and CDR2 FQNEAQ (reference sequence). CDR3 in amino acids: CASSTDSHSYEQYF.

The chain carries TRBV5-5 and TRBJ2-5; TCRdb outputs TRBD1, but without DNA this stays unchecked. CDR1 is SGHKS, CDR2 YYEKEE, per germline (reference sequence). This CDR3 has 17 amino acids. The CDR3 loop reads CASSRQTRGPSQETQYF. Looking up the rest from reference TRBV5-5 and TRBJ2-5 gives the full variable domain: DAGVTQSPTHLIKTRGQQVTLRCSPISGHKSVSWYQQVLGQGPQFIFQYYEKEERGRGNFPDRFSARQFPNYSSELNVNALLLGDSALYLCASSRQTRGPSQETQYFGPGTRLLVL.

The CDR3 is CASSQDSKHADEQFF. This rearrangement joins TRBV4-3 to TRBJ2-1. The CDR3 totals 15 residues. Germline-derived CDR1 and CDR2 are LGHNA and YSLEER.

The chain combines TRBV7-2 with TRBJ1-5. The germline gives CDR1 SGHTA, CDR2 FQGNSA. This CDR3 has 13 amino acids. The CDR3 here is CASSLAPGQPQHF. Supplemented by reference TRBV7-2 and TRBJ1-5, the full variable domain reads GAGVSQSPSNKVTEKGKDVELRCDPISGHTALYWYRQSLGQGLEFLIYFQGNSAPDKSGLPSDRFSAERTGGSVSTLTIQRTQQEDSAVYLCASSLAPGQPQHFGDGTRLSIL.

The rearrangement joins TRBV2 to TRBJ2-7; TCRdb calls TRBD2, which cannot be checked without DNA. Germline CDR1 reads SNHLY; CDR2 reads FYNNEI. CDR3 length equals 15 residues. The CDR3 sequence is CASNPSGRVGYEQYF.

V usage is TRBV10-3 and J usage is TRBJ2-1; TCRdb outputs TRBD2, but without DNA this stays unchecked. There are 16 residues in the CDR3. Germline loops: CDR1 ENHRY, CDR2 SYGVKD. The CDR3 sequence: CAISEPGLAGEEEQFF.